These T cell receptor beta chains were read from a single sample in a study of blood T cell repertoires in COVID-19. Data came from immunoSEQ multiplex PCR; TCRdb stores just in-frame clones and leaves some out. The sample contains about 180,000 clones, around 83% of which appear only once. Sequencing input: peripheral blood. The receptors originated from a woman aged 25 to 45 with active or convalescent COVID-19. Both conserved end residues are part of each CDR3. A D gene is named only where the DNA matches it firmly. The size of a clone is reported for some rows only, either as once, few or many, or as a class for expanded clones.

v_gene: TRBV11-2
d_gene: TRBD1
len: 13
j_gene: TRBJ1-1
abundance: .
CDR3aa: CASSLQGAFEAFF
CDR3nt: TGTGCCAGCAGCTTACAGGGGGCCTTTGAAGCTTTCTTT

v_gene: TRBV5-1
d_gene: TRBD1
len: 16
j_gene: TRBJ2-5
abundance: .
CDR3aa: CASNKALQGAPETQYF
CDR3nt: TGCGCCAGCAACAAAGCCCTACAGGGGGCCCCTGAGACCCAGTACTTC

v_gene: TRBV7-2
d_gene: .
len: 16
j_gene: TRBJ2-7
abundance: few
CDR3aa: CATILKGGDNSYEQYF
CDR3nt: TGTGCCACCATCCTCAAGGGGGGGGATAACTCCTACGAGCAGTACTTC

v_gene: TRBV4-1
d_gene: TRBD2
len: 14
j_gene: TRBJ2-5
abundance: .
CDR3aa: CASSLSGSQETQYF
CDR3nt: TGCGCCAGCAGTCTTAGCGGGAGCCAAGAGACCCAGTACTTC

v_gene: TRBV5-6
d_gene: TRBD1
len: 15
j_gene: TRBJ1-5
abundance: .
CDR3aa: CASSLLGQGNQPQHF
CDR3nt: TGTGCCAGCAGCTTGCTGGGACAGGGAAATCAGCCCCAGCATTTT

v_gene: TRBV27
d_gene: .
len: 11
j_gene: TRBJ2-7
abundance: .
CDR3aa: CASGLPYEQYF
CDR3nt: TGTGCCAGCGGACTGCCCTACGAGCAGTACTTC

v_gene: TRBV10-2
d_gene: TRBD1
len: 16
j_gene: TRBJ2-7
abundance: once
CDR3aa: CASSEHDRAGRGEQYF
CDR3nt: TGCGCCAGCAGCGAACATGACAGGGCCGGCAGGGGGGAGCAGTACTTC

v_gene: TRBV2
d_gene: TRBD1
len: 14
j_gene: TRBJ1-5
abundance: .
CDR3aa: CASSGQGAEQPQHF
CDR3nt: TGTGCCAGCAGTGGGCAGGGGGCTGAACAGCCCCAGCATTTT

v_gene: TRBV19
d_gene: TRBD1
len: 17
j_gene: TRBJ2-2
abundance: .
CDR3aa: CASIPTGGRLNTGELFF
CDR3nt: TGTGCCAGTATTCCTACAGGGGGCAGATTGAACACCGGGGAGCTGTTTTTT

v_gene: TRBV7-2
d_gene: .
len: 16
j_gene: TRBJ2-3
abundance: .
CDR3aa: CASSLEPAVTTDTQYF
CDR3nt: TGTGCCAGCAGCTTAGAGCCGGCGGTAACCACAGATACGCAGTATTTT

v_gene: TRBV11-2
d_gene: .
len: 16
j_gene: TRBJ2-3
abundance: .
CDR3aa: CASSWRGPPYTDTQYF
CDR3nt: TGTGCCAGCAGTTGGCGGGGGCCGCCCTACACAGATACGCAGTATTTT

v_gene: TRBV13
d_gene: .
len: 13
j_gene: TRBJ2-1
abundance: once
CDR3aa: CASSLTSHNEQFF
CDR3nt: TGTGCCAGCAGCCTCACTAGTCACAATGAGCAGTTCTTC

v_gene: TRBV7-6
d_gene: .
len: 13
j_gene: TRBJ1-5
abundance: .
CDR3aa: CASSWGDNQPQHF
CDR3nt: TGTGCCAGCAGCTGGGGGGACAATCAGCCCCAGCATTTT

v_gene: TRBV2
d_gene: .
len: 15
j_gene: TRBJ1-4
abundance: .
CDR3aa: CASSIIRRANEKLFF
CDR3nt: TGTGCCAGCAGCATAATACGGCGGGCTAATGAAAAACTGTTTTTT

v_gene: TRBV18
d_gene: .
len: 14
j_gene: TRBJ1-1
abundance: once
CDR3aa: CASSLNERNTEAFF
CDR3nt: TGTGCCAGCTCACTAAACGAGAGGAACACTGAAGCTTTCTTT

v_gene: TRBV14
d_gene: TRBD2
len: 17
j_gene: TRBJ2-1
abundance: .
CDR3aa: CASSQRSSSGDYNEQFF
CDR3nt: TGTGCCAGCAGCCAACGTTCCTCTAGCGGAGATTACAATGAGCAGTTCTTC

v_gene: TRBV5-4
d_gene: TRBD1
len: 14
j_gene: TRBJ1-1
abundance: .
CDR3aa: CASSTGQGLTEAFF
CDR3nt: TGTGCCAGCAGCACCGGACAGGGGCTCACTGAAGCTTTCTTT

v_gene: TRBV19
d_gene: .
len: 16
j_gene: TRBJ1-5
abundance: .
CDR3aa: CASTSYTRGNNQPQHF
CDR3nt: TGTGCCAGTACCTCCTACACACGGGGAAACAATCAGCCCCAGCATTTT

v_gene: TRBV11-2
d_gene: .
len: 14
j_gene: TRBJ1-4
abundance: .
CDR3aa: CASSLAGVPEKLFF
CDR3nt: TGTGCCAGCAGCTTGGCGGGGGTCCCTGAAAAACTGTTTTTT

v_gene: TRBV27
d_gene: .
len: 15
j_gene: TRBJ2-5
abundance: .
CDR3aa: CASSSPRGAGETQYF
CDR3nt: TGTGCCAGCAGTTCACCCCGGGGGGCCGGTGAGACCCAGTACTTC

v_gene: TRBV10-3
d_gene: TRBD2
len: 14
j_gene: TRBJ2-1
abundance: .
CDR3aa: CATRTSGRYNEQFF
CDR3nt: TGTGCCACCCGGACTAGCGGTCGTTACAATGAGCAGTTCTTC

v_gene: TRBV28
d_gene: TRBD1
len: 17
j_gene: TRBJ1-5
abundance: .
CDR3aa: CASSLIGQGFVDQPQHF
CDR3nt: TGTGCCAGCAGTTTGATCGGACAGGGGTTTGTAGATCAGCCCCAGCATTTT

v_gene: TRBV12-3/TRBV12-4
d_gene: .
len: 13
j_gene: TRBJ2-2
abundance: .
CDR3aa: CASSRGLTGELFF
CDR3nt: TGTGCCAGCAGCCGGGGACTCACCGGGGAGCTGTTTTTT

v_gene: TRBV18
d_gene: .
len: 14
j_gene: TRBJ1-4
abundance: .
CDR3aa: CASSQDISNEKLFF
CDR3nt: TGTGCCAGCTCACAGGACATAAGTAATGAAAAACTGTTTTTT

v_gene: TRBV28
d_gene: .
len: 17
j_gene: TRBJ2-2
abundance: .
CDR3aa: CASSLSPVRFNTGELFF
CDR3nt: TGTGCCAGCAGTTTATCCCCAGTCCGATTCAACACCGGGGAGCTGTTTTTT

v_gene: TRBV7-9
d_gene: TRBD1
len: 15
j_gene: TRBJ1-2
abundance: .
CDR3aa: CASSHPWTGSYGYTF
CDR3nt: TGTGCCAGCAGCCACCCCTGGACAGGGAGCTATGGCTACACCTTC

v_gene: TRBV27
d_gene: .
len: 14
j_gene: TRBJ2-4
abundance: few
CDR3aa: CASTPPGLVNIQYF
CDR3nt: TGTGCCAGCACCCCGCCGGGTTTAGTGAACATTCAGTACTTC

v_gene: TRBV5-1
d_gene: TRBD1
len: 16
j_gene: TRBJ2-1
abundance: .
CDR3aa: CASSSRGTGGNNEQFF
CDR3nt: TGCGCCAGCAGCTCCAGGGGGACAGGGGGCAACAATGAGCAGTTCTTC

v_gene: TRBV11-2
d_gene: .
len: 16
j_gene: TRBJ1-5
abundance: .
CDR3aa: CASSLDAGPGNQPQHF
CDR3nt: TGTGCCAGCAGCTTAGATGCGGGGCCCGGCAATCAGCCCCAGCATTTT

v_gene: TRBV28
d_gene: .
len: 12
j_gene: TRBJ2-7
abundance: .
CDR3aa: CALGGTSYEQYF
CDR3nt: TGTGCCCTCGGAGGTACCTCCTACGAGCAGTACTTC

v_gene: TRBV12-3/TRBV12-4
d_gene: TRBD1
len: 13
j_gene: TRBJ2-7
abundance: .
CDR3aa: CASTLGTGGEQYF
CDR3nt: TGTGCCAGCACCCTCGGGACAGGGGGCGAGCAGTACTTC

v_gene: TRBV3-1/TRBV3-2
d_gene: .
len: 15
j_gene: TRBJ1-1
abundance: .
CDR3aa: CASSQAPGRSTEAFF
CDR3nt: TGTGCCAGCAGCCAAGCCCCAGGGCGTAGCACTGAAGCTTTCTTT

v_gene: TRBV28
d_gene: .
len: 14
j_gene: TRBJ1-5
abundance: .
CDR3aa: CASMLSGYGQPQHF
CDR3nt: TGTGCCAGCATGTTATCAGGGTACGGTCAGCCCCAGCATTTT

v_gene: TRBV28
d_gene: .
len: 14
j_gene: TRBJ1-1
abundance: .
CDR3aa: CASKTRTLNTEAFF
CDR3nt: TGTGCCAGCAAAACGCGGACATTAAACACTGAAGCTTTCTTT

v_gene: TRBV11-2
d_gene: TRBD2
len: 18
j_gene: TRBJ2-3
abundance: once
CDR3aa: CASSSSTGGARITDTQYF
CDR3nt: TGTGCCAGCAGCTCCTCCACCGGGGGGGCCCGTATCACAGATACGCAGTATTTT

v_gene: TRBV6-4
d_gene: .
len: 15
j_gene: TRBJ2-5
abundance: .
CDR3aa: CASGRHDSRQETQYF
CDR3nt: TGTGCCAGCGGTAGGCATGACAGTCGACAAGAGACCCAGTACTTC

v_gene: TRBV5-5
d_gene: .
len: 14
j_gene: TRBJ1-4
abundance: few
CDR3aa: CASSWTAINEKLFF
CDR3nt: TGTGCCAGCAGCTGGACAGCGATTAATGAAAAACTGTTTTTT

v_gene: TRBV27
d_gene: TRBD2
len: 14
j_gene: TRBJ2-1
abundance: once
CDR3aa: CASSTHSGRNEQFF
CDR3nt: TGTGCCAGCAGTACCCATAGCGGGAGAAATGAGCAGTTCTTC

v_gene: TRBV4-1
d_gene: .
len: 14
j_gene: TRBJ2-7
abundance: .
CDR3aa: CASSQPRESYEQYF
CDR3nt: TGCGCCAGCAGCCAACCCCGGGAATCCTACGAGCAGTACTTC

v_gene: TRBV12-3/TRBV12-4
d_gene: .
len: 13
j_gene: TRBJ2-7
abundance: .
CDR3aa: CASSLGQTYEQYF
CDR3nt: TGTGCCAGCAGTTTAGGGCAAACCTACGAGCAGTACTTC

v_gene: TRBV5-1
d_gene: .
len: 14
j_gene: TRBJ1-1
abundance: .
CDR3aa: CASSRDLGGTEAFF
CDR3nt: TGCGCCAGCAGCAGGGATCTTGGGGGGACTGAAGCTTTCTTT

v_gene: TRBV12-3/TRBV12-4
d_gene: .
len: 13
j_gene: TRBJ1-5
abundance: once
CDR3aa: CASSLAGGGPPHF
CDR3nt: TGTGCCAGCAGTTTAGCCGGCGGGGGCCCCCCACATTTT

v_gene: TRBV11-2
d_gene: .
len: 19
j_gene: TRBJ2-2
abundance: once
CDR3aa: CASSLGRLLAEGNTGELFF
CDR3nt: TGTGCCAGCAGCTTAGGTCGTTTGTTGGCGGAGGGGAACACCGGGGAGCTGTTTTTT

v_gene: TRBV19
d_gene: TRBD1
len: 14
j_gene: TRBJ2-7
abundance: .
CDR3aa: CASSMGQVFYEQYF
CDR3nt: TGTGCCAGTAGTATGGGACAGGTTTTCTACGAGCAGTACTTC

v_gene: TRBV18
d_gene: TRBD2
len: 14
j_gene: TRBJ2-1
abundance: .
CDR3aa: CASSPTSGSVEQFF
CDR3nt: TGTGCCAGCTCACCAACTAGCGGGAGTGTTGAGCAGTTCTTC

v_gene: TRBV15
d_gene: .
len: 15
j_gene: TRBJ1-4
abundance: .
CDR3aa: CATSRSRKLDEKLFF
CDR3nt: TGTGCCACCAGCAGATCTAGAAAACTTGATGAAAAACTGTTTTTT

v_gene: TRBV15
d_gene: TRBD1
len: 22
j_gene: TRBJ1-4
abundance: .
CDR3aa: CATSRGETRGKIRNATNEKLFF
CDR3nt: TGTGCCACCAGCAGAGGGGAAACCAGGGGGAAGATCCGAAATGCAACTAATGAAAAACTGTTTTTT

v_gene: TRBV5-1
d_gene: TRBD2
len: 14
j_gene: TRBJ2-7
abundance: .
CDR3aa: CASSGAGGNYEQYF
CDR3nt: TGCGCCAGCAGCGGAGCGGGGGGAAACTACGAGCAGTACTTC

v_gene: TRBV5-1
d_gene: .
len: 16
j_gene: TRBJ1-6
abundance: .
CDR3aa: CASSPDRRPYNSPLHF
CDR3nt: TGCGCCAGCAGCCCCGACAGGAGACCCTATAATTCACCCCTCCACTTT

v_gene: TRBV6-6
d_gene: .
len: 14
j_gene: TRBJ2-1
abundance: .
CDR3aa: CASRSRDSHNEQFF
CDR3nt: TGTGCCAGCAGGAGCCGGGACTCCCACAATGAGCAGTTCTTC

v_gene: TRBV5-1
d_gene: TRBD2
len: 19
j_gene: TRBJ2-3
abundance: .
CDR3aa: CASSLADLGLARGTDTQYF
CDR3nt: TGCGCCAGCAGCTTGGCCGACCTCGGACTAGCGAGGGGCACAGATACGCAGTATTTT

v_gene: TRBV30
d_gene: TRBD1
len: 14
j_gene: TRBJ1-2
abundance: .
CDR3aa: CACLDRAVNYGYTF
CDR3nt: TGTGCCTGCCTGGACAGGGCGGTGAACTATGGCTACACCTTC

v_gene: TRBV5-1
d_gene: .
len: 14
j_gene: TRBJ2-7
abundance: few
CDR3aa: CASSRGTAGDEQYF
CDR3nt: TGCGCCAGCAGCAGGGGGACAGCGGGCGACGAGCAGTACTTC

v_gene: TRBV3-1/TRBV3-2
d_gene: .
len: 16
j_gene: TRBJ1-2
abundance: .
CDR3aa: CASSQRSEGLGYGYTF
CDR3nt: TGTGCCAGCAGCCAGAGGTCAGAGGGACTTGGCTATGGCTACACCTTC